This is a list of T cell receptor beta chains from one sample in a study of naive and memory T cell subsets. TCRdb used MiXCR to reprocess the 5' RACE reads, holding one entry per CDR3 protein. Here the sample spans about 62,000 distinct CDR3 sequences, 6% to 8.5% being singletons. These receptors all stem from a female donor in good health. CDR3s include the opening cysteine and the closing phenylalanine or tryptophan. Fields, in order: D gene, clone size, J gene, V gene, CDR3 protein, CDR3 DNA. A D gene is named only where the DNA matches it firmly. Size is omitted from some rows. Given values are once, few, many or a class for expanded clones.

>NA|few|TRBJ1-2|TRBV7-8
CASSKRDKSYGYTF
TGTGCCAGCAGCAAACGGGACAAATCCTATGGCTACACCTTC
>NA|NA|TRBJ2-2|TRBV20-1
CSARGGGQRSVGELFF
TGCAGTGCTAGGGGGGGGGGCCAGAGGTCGGTCGGGGAGCTGTTTTTT
>NA|few|TRBJ2-5|TRBV12-3/TRBV12-4
CASSLAGVGQETQYF
TGTGCCAGCAGTTTAGCGGGGGTTGGGCAAGAGACCCAGTACTTC
>NA|NA|TRBJ2-1|TRBV28
CASSLGQTNEQFF
TGTGCCAGCAGTTTGGGTCAGACCAATGAGCAGTTCTTC
>NA|NA|TRBJ1-2|TRBV20-1
CSASRANGYTF
TGCAGTGCTAGTCGCGCTAATGGCTACACCTTC
>NA|NA|TRBJ1-1|TRBV7-8
CASSPLEGSEAFF
TGTGCCAGCAGCCCCCTTGAGGGATCCGAAGCTTTCTTT
>NA|few|TRBJ1-5|TRBV19
CASSIAGRDQPQHF
TGTGCCAGTAGTATAGCAGGCAGAGACCAGCCCCAGCATTTT
>TRBD1|NA|TRBJ1-5|TRBV28
CASSSTGAQPQHF
TGTGCCAGCAGTTCCACAGGGGCCCAGCCCCAGCATTTT
>NA|many|TRBJ1-5|TRBV7-2
CASSLGGQPQHF
TGTGCCAGCAGCTTAGGGGGCCAGCCCCAGCATTTT
>NA|NA|TRBJ1-1|TRBV4-2
CASSQDGWEVGVNTEAFF
TGTGCCAGCAGCCAAGATGGATGGGAGGTAGGGGTGAACACTGAAGCTTTCTTT
>NA|few|TRBJ2-1|TRBV12-3/TRBV12-4
CASSFYRSGYNEQFF
TGTGCCAGCAGTTTTTACAGGAGTGGTTACAATGAGCAGTTCTTC
>NA|NA|TRBJ2-7|TRBV7-6
CASSLDAVRYEQYF
TGTGCCAGCAGCTTAGATGCGGTCCGCTACGAGCAGTACTTC
>NA|few|TRBJ1-5|TRBV2
CASSYDSLGNQPQHF
TGTGCCAGCAGTTATGACAGTTTGGGCAATCAGCCCCAGCATTTT
>NA|few|TRBJ1-1|TRBV18
CASSPTNYRMNTEAFF
TGTGCCAGCTCGCCCACCAATTACAGAATGAACACTGAAGCTTTCTTT
>TRBD1|few|TRBJ1-2|TRBV5-1
CASRPIPDRVGGYTF
TGCGCCAGCAGACCAATCCCGGACAGGGTGGGAGGCTACACCTTC